This TCR beta chain stems from a study of CD8 T cells in ankylosing spondylitis. Whole-study results and caveats: About 8 highly homologous variants formed a TCR beta motif that appeared characteristic of ankylosing spondylitis blood.

This CDR3 is 14 amino acids long. Trimming cost V 6 bases and J 5 bases, with 16 bases left between them. Germline V lookup: CDR1 SNHLY, CDR2 FYNNEI. TCRdb called the 5' RACE reads again in MiXCR, with one record for every CDR3 protein. The data contain about 110,000 distinct CDR3 sequences, 24% of them singletons. This clonotype was counted many times. Its cognate antigen is unknown. The source is a male donor with ankylosing spondylitis. The rearrangement joins TRBV2 to TRBJ1-1; a weak D match, TRBD1 (5 bases). The sample comprised synovial fluid, either unsorted or a sorted T cell fraction (not recorded which). The DNA of the CDR3 is TGTGCCAGCAGCGCGGGGGGGGGGAGGACTGAAGCTTTCTTT. It specifies CASSAGGGRTEAFF.